The 23 T cell receptor beta chains listed next were all sequenced from one sample in a study of T cells in Graves' hyperthyroidism and ophthalmopathy. What was amplified from RNA transcripts were TCR beta CDR3 regions. A first-round RT-PCR of the TCR CDR3 used the HTBI primer set. TCRdb ran MiXCR on the multiplex PCR reads and lists one entry per CDR3 protein. The data show about 620,000 distinct CDR3 sequences, roughly 16% seen once. The specimen sequenced was blood. These receptor sequences come from a woman between 25 and 40 years old with Graves' hyperthyroidism.

This clonotype was detected ten times or more. The rearrangement joins TRBV12-3 or TRBV12-4 to TRBJ2-1; tentatively, D is TRBD2 (6 bases). Trimming stripped 1 base from V and 9 bases from J, with 19 bases between. The CDR3 spans 16 residues. The CDR3 sequence is CASSLDGLSKGGEQFF. In DNA form, the CDR3 reads TGTGCCAGCAGTTTAGATGGACTATCAAAGGGTGGTGAGCAGTTCTTC.

This clonotype was observed a handful of times. This sequence joins TRBV28 and TRBJ1-5; 9 bases agree with TRBD1. The trim removed 8 bases at V and 6 bases at J, leaving 11 bases unmatched. Per germline, CDR1 MDHEN and CDR2 SYDVKM. The CDR3 is made up of 15 amino acids. The CDR3, as DNA: TGTGCCAGCCGATACGACAGGGGGAGGCGTCAGCCCCAGCATTTT. Protein sequence: CASRYDRGRRQPQHF. Together with reference TRBV28 and TRBJ1-5, the CDR3 gives the full variable domain: DVKVTQSSRYLVKRTGEKVFLECVQDMDHENMFWYRQDPGLGLRLIYFSYDVKMKEKGDIPEGYSVSREKKERFSLILESASTNQTSMYLCASRYDRGRRQPQHFGDGTRLSIL.

Regarding this clonotype: The junction departs from the called germline gene at one end, perhaps through a read error. The genes are TRBV27 and TRBJ2-1, with D possibly matching TRBD1 (6 bases). Germline V gene sequence: CDR1 MNHEY, CDR2 SMNVEV (reference sequence). The length of the CDR3 is 14 residues. The CDR3 region is CVSSFRGSYNEQFF. The CDR3 coding sequence is TGTGTCAGCAGTTTCAGGGGCTCCTACAATGAGCAGTTCTTC.

This clonotype was detected ten times or more. The chain is built from TRBV30 and TRBJ2-1; tentative D call: TRBD1 (5 bases). Trimming removed 4 bases from V and 5 bases from J, with 9 bases in between. The CDR3 runs to 12 residues. CDR1 and CDR2 from the germline V gene are GTSNPN and SVGIG (reference sequence). The CDR3 reads CAWKGLHNEQFF. DNA for the CDR3: TGTGCCTGGAAGGGGTTACACAATGAGCAGTTCTTC.

V and J are TRBV5-1 and TRBJ1-1; D remains unclear. Trimming removed 5 bases from V and 1 base from J, with 9 bases in between. This CDR3 is built from 13 residues. From germline, CDR1 is SGHRS and CDR2 YFSETQ. The CDR3 DNA follows: TGCGCCAGCAGAGCGATGCGGAACACTGAAGCTTTCTTT. Its translation is CASRAMRNTEAFF.

In its sample, this clonotype was seen many times. The chain employs TRBV6-1 and TRBJ2-2; D might be TRBD1 (5 bases). The CDR3 runs 14 residues. Trimming shortened V by 5 bases and J by 3 bases, and 10 bases separated the two germline ends. Per germline, CDR1 MNHNS and CDR2 SASEGT. CDR3 amino acids: CASSNRRDTGELFF. In DNA, the CDR3 is TGTGCCAGCAGTAATCGCAGGGACACCGGGGAGCTGTTTTTT.

This chain joins TRBV20-1 and TRBJ2-2; 7 bases match TRBD1. Germline V gene data show CDR1 as DFQATT and CDR2 as SNEGSKA (reference sequence). With 0 bases clipped from V and 0 bases from J, the junction kept 4 bases outside the gene matches. This CDR3 spans 16 amino acids. The CDR3 loop reads CSARDLGTANTGELFF. The CDR3 bases are TGCAGTGCTAGAGACCTCGGGACAGCGAACACCGGGGAGCTGTTTTTT.

The rearrangement links TRBV4-1 to TRBJ1-4; 7 bases map to TRBD1. CDR1 and CDR2 from the germline V gene are MGHRA and YSYEKL. The CDR3 is 13 amino acids. Germline trimming cut 0 bases from V and 13 bases from J; bases unmatched to any gene: 5. The CDR3 DNA sequence: TGCGCCAGCAGCCAAGATCGAGACAGGGCACTGTTTTTT. The encoded protein is CASSQDRDRALFF.

This clonotype has a handful of counts. V usage is TRBV12-3 or TRBV12-4 and J usage is TRBJ2-1; weak D call: TRBD2 (5 bases). Trimming stripped 3 bases from V and 4 bases from J, with 31 bases between. The length of the CDR3 is 21 residues. CDR3 coding DNA: TGTGCCAGCAGTTTTAGGACTCGTAGGTCGTTCATGCCTACCGCTTACAATGAGCAGTTCTTC. The encoded protein is CASSFRTRRSFMPTAYNEQFF.

The chain combines TRBV24-1 with TRBJ2-2; D remains unclear. Trimming took 0 bases from V and 1 from J, leaving 5 bases between them. Per the germline V gene, CDR1 is KGHDR and CDR2 is SFDVKD. The CDR3 runs to 15 residues. The CDR3 region has the DNA TGTGCCACCAGTGATTTGCCCGGGAACACCGGGGAGCTGTTTTTT. This codes for CATSDLPGNTGELFF.

The V gene is TRBV27, the J gene TRBJ1-2; 8 nucleotides match TRBD1. This CDR3 has 17 amino acids. Germline assignment: CDR1 MNHEY and CDR2 SMNVEV (reference sequence). J gave up 3 bases and V 7 bases, and 16 bases lay outside the gene matches. The CDR3 spells CASTGYPRQGLHYGYTF. As DNA, the CDR3 is TGTGCCAGCACCGGGTACCCAAGACAGGGGTTACACTATGGCTACACCTTC.

This clonotype was seen ten or more times. This sequence joins TRBV5-8 and TRBJ2-1; 11 nucleotides align to TRBD1. Germline assignment: CDR1 SGHTS and CDR2 YDEGEE. The V segment lost 8 bases and the J segment 7 bases; nucleotides outside the gene matches: 8. This CDR3 is 14 amino acids long. The CDR3 reads CASRPGQGVNEQFF. The CDR3 DNA follows: TGTGCCAGTAGGCCGGGACAGGGGGTAAATGAGCAGTTCTTC.

This clonotype occurred many times. The chain couples TRBV27 to TRBJ2-7, with 15 nucleotides matching TRBD2. Germline CDR1 reads MNHEY; CDR2 reads SMNVEV (reference sequence). This CDR3 has 21 amino acids. The DNA for the CDR3 is TGTGCTACAGCCATTTATATTCCGGGACTAGCGGGAGGATTGGGCTCCTACGAGCAGTACTTC. Protein: CATAIYIPGLAGGLGSYEQYF.

This clonotype has just a few counts. The rearrangement links TRBV30 to TRBJ2-1, with D tentatively TRBD1 or TRBD2 (5 bases each). With 5 bases removed from V and 8 bases from J, the gap between germline ends came to 22 bases. CDR1 and CDR2 from the germline V gene are GTSNPN and SVGIG (reference sequence). There are 15 residues in the CDR3. The CDR3 DNA is TGTGCCTGGGGGGGTAGCGTGATGTTTAACGATGAGCAGTTCTTC. Amino acid sequence: CAWGGSVMFNDEQFF.

The chain joins TRBV4-1 to TRBJ1-3, with unresolved D. CDR3 size: 11 residues. V lost 3 bases and J 8 bases, leaving 5 bases between the germline ends. Germline CDR1 MGHRA, CDR2 YSYEKL. CDR3: CASSHRDTIYF. The CDR3 coding sequence is TGCGCCAGCAGCCACCGAGACACCATATATTTT.

The rearrangement links TRBV9 to TRBJ2-1; possible D gene TRBD1, 5 bases. The CDR3 length is 13 residues. V lost 2 bases to trimming and J lost 9 bases, with 12 bases between them. Germline V gives CDR1 SGDLS, CDR2 YYNGEE. The CDR3 sequence is CASSVLQGSEQFF. The CDR3 region has the DNA TGTGCCAGCAGCGTCCTTCAGGGTAGTGAGCAGTTCTTC.

The sample holds one count of this clonotype. This chain links TRBV2 with TRBJ2-1, with TRBD1 matching over 9 bases. CDR1 is SNHLY, CDR2 FYNNEI, per germline. CDR3 length: 15 residues. V lost 1 base and J lost 2; bases outside the gene matches: 0. As DNA, the CDR3 is TGTGCCAGCAGTGAAGGACAGGGGGCCTACAATGAGCAGTTCTTC. It specifies CASSEGQGAYNEQFF.

The rearrangement joins TRBV10-1 to TRBJ1-5; D uncertain. The germline V gene has CDR1 WNHNN and CDR2 SYGVQD (reference sequence). The CDR3 is 12 amino acids. Trimming took 2 bases from V and 5 from J, leaving 4 bases between them. CDR3 coding DNA: TGCGCCAGCAGTGAGACCTATCAGCCCCAGCATTTT. Translation: CASSETYQPQHF.

This clonotype has ten or more counts. The V gene is TRBV5-5, the J gene TRBJ2-1; D gene unclear. Trimming pared 0 bases from V and 5 bases from J, leaving 6 bases between. Germline V gives CDR1 SGHKS, CDR2 YYEKEE (reference sequence). The CDR3 sequence is 13 residues long. The CDR3: CASSLESDNEQFF. CDR3 coding DNA: TGTGCCAGCAGCTTGGAGTCGGACAATGAGCAGTTCTTC.

The chain joins TRBV25-1 to TRBJ1-6; 7 bases line up with TRBD1. Germline-derived CDR1 and CDR2 are MGHDK and SYGVNS. This CDR3 has 14 amino acids. V shed 3 bases, J shed 10 bases, and the junction held 6 bases outside the gene matches. CDR3 residues: CASSDPGGQSPLHF. DNA of the CDR3: TGTGCCAGCAGTGACCCAGGGGGTCAGTCACCCCTCCACTTT.

This clonotype appeared a few times. The chain links TRBV2 to TRBJ2-2; TRBD1 matches at 10 bases. The germline gives CDR1 SNHLY, CDR2 FYNNEI. The V segment lost 10 bases and the J segment 4 bases; nucleotides outside the gene matches: 12. The CDR3 totals 16 residues. The CDR3: CATGGQGKATTGELFF. CDR3 nucleotides: TGTGCCACCGGGGGACAGGGGAAGGCTACCACCGGGGAGCTGTTTTTT. Using reference TRBV2 and TRBJ2-2 for the parts outside the CDR3, the full variable domain is EPEVTQTPSHQVTQMGQEVILRCVPISNHLYFYWYRQILGQKVEFLVSFYNNEISEKSEIFDDQFSVERPDGSNFTLKIRSTKLEDSAMYFCATGGQGKATTGELFFGEGSRLTVL.

The sample holds many counts of this clonotype. The gene calls are TRBV2 and TRBJ1-1; D is unresolved. Trimming left V 10 bases short and J 4 bases short, with 16 bases between. Germline values: CDR1 SNHLY, CDR2 FYNNEI. The CDR3 spans 13 residues. CDR3 residues: CATRTESGTEAFF. CDR3 bases: TGTGCCACCCGAACAGAGTCGGGCACTGAAGCTTTCTTT.

This clonotype showed up many times. This chain connects TRBV11-3 to TRBJ2-7, with 7 bases lining up with TRBD1. The CDR3 is 14 residues long. The V gene end was trimmed by 4 bases and the J gene end by 4 bases; junction bases not matched to a gene: 7. The germline gives CDR1 SGHNT, CDR2 YENEEA. The CDR3 bases are TGTGCCAGCAGCTCCTCCGGGACAGAGTACGAGCAGTACTTC. Translated: CASSSSGTEYEQYF.